This T cell receptor (beta chain) derives from a study of CD8 T cells in Susac syndrome. In blood CD8+ and CD4+ T cells, TCR beta underwent sequencing. It was negative isolation that provided the CD8+ and CD4+ T cells, whereas TEMRA cells were enriched by FACS. Germline V gene data show CDR1 as SGHTA and CDR2 as FQGTGA. The CDR3 runs to 13 residues. Between the trimmed V and J ends, which lost 2 bases and 10 bases, there was a span of 12 bases. Random hexamers primed reverse transcription of about 0.45 to 1 ug RNA. TCR beta CDR3 was amplified by immunoSEQ covering 54 Vbeta and 13 Jbeta. TCRdb ran MiXCR on the immunoSEQ multiplex PCR reads and lists one entry per CDR3 protein. The sample shows over 300,000 distinct CDR3 sequences, just over 90% of them seen only once.

The receptor was isolated from a human donor with multiple sclerosis. The sample was CD4+ T cells from PBMCs. The rearrangement uses TRBV7-3 and TRBJ2-1; D may be TRBD1 or TRBD2 (5 bases each). The chain's CDR3 is CASSLPGRDEQFF. The CDR3 region has the DNA TGTGCCAGCAGCTTACCCGGTAGGGACGAGCAGTTCTTC.